These 6 T cell receptor beta chains came from one sample sequenced in a study of post-analysis software for immune sequencing data. General study findings and limits: Patients had higher frequencies than controls of four to six TRBV segments, including TRBV5-6, TRBV5-1 and TRBV20-1.

Their antigens are not known. Tagging with unique molecular identifiers was a feature of the TCR beta cDNA libraries. TCRdb reprocessed the PCR reads via MiXCR and lists one record per CDR3 protein. This sample yields about 770,000 distinct CDR3 sequences, of which about 45% are seen a single time; 4.9% belongs to the top ten. The sequencing input was blood. Source of these receptors: a girl between 5 and 17 years old with multiple sclerosis.

This clonotype was observed a few times. The chain recombines TRBV20-1 with TRBJ2-4, with D possibly being TRBD2 (6 bases). The tail of the sequence fits TRBJ2-7 better, so the J call may be wrong. The CDR3 length is 13 residues. Per the germline V gene, CDR1 is DFQATT and CDR2 is SNEGSKA (reference sequence). CDR3 bases: TGCAGTGCCCCCCTCTTGGGGGGAGACGAGCAGTACTTC. It encodes CSAPLLGGDEQYF.

The chain is built from TRBV7-3 and TRBJ2-3; D is perhaps TRBD2 (5 bases). Per germline, CDR1 SGHTA and CDR2 FQGTGA. The CDR3 runs 15 residues. The V gene lost 2 bases and the J gene lost 5 bases, with 14 bases spanning the gap. CDR3 residues: CASSLGGLSGDTQYF. In nucleotides, the CDR3 is TGTGCCAGCAGCTTAGGCGGACTGAGCGGAGATACGCAGTATTTT. Combining the CDR3 with reference TRBV7-3 and TRBJ2-3 gives the whole variable domain GAGVSQTPSNKVTEKGKYVELRCDPISGHTALYWYRQSLGQGPEFLIYFQGTGAADDSGLPNDRFFAVRPEGSVSTLKIQRTERGDSAVYLCASSLGGLSGDTQYFGPGTRLTVL.

This clonotype was seen just once. The J gene is TRBJ1-6, the V gene TRBV4-3; tentatively, D is TRBD1 (5 bases). In germline, CDR1 is LGHNA, CDR2 YSLEER. This CDR3 spans 15 amino acids. The V end was cut by 1 base, the J end by 10 bases, with 14 bases between. The CDR3 DNA is TGCGCCAGCAGCCAAGGCTCGTTTCGGGGGTCACCCCTCCACTTT. Encoded protein: CASSQGSFRGSPLHF.

This clonotype has just a few counts. The V and J genes are TRBV29-1 and TRBJ2-1, with D possibly matching TRBD1 (6 bases). This CDR3 spans 14 amino acids. V lost 6 bases and J 4 bases, leaving 16 bases between the germline ends. CDR1 and CDR2 from the germline V gene are SQVTM and ANQGSEA. The CDR3 region is CSVVGQRAYNEQFF. The CDR3 DNA reads as TGCAGCGTCGTGGGACAACGGGCATACAATGAGCAGTTCTTC.

A few counts support this clonotype. The rearrangement joins TRBV7-2 to TRBJ2-5; 7 bases align to TRBD2. J was trimmed by 5 bases and V by 1 base; bases with no gene match: 7. The CDR3 is made up of 15 amino acids. The germline V gene has CDR1 SGHTA and CDR2 FQGNSA. CDR3 sequence (DNA): TGTGCCAGCAGCTTAGACGGCGGGAGTGCGGAGACCCAGTACTTC. Encoded protein: CASSLDGGSAETQYF. Variable domain in full (rest from reference TRBV7-2 and TRBJ2-5): GAGVSQSPSNKVTEKGKDVELRCDPISGHTALYWYRQSLGQGLEFLIYFQGNSAPDKSGLPSDRFSAERTGGSVSTLTIQRTQQEDSAVYLCASSLDGGSAETQYFGPGTRLLVL.

In its sample, this clonotype was seen once. The chain combines TRBV9 with TRBJ2-4, with a tentative D call TRBD2 (6 bases). The DNA end is more similar to TRBJ2-7, so the J call may be wrong. Germline-derived CDR1 and CDR2 are SGDLS and YYNGEE. The CDR3 consists of 16 residues. The CDR3 region is CASSVGGGLGSHEQYF. The CDR3 coding sequence is TGTGCCAGCAGCGTAGGCGGAGGGTTGGGTTCCCACGAGCAGTACTTC.